This T cell receptor (beta chain) is from a study of tumor-infiltrating lymphocytes in localized non-small cell lung cancer. The CDR3 is 13 residues long. Trimming pared 4 bases from V and 4 bases from J, leaving 9 bases between. Germline CDR1 and CDR2: SGHDT and YYEEEE. TCRdb's table, derived via immunoSEQ multiplex PCR, lists solely in-frame clones and lacks some. The table lists tens of thousands of clones, roughly 88% of them singletons. Sequenced sample: lung tumor tissue. J is TRBJ1-5 and V is TRBV5-6, with a weak D call TRBD1 (5 bases). This clonotype originated in a human donor with non-small cell lung cancer. The CDR3 spells CASSATGNQPQHF. The CDR3 region has the DNA TGTGCCAGCAGCGCAACAGGAAATCAGCCCCAGCATTTT.